These T cell receptor beta chains were read from a single sample in a study of T cells after yellow fever vaccination. MiXCR was run by TCRdb on the 5' RACE reads, yielding one entry per CDR3 protein. The data hold 310,000 or so distinct CDR3 sequences, with 3.6% observed a single time. This sample comprised PBMCs, obtained on the day of the yellow fever booster vaccination. All receptors come from a man aged 18 to 29 who received the YFV17D yellow fever vaccine. CDR3s include the opening cysteine and the closing phenylalanine or tryptophan. Fields, in order: J gene, V gene, CDR3 protein.

j_call: TRBJ2-1
v_call: TRBV7-3
cdr3_aa: CASSFSGGAGNEQFF

j_call: TRBJ1-5
v_call: TRBV28
cdr3_aa: CASSLIQGGNQPQHF

j_call: TRBJ2-3
v_call: TRBV27
cdr3_aa: CASSLGTSGGTSTDTQYF

j_call: TRBJ2-5
v_call: TRBV5-4
cdr3_aa: CASSSDPGGETQYF

j_call: TRBJ2-2
v_call: TRBV19
cdr3_aa: CASSIAGGNTGELFF

j_call: TRBJ2-3
v_call: TRBV7-7
cdr3_aa: CASSGGGAGDTQYF

j_call: TRBJ1-3
v_call: TRBV5-1
cdr3_aa: CASSLAAWGDSGNTIYF

j_call: TRBJ2-1
v_call: TRBV20-1
cdr3_aa: CSASIGTVNEQFF

j_call: TRBJ1-2
v_call: TRBV7-2
cdr3_aa: CASSSQGGRGYTF

j_call: TRBJ1-2
v_call: TRBV11-2
cdr3_aa: CASSPDVDYGYTF

j_call: TRBJ2-6
v_call: TRBV28
cdr3_aa: CASSTVGGGLSTGANVLTF

j_call: TRBJ2-2
v_call: TRBV5-4
cdr3_aa: CASSLQKQGTGELFF

j_call: TRBJ2-1
v_call: TRBV28
cdr3_aa: CASSSGVSSYNEQFF

j_call: TRBJ2-6
v_call: TRBV21-1
cdr3_aa: CASSKDPGAGGANVLTF

j_call: TRBJ2-3
v_call: TRBV4-2
cdr3_aa: CASSQGQGLTDTQYF

j_call: TRBJ1-5
v_call: TRBV12-3/TRBV12-4
cdr3_aa: CASSPAGRDQPQHF

j_call: TRBJ1-6
v_call: TRBV6-6
cdr3_aa: CASSYSTDKNSPLHF

j_call: TRBJ2-7
v_call: TRBV5-8
cdr3_aa: CASSFTGPYEQYF

j_call: TRBJ2-1
v_call: TRBV10-3
cdr3_aa: CAISRTGDEQFF

j_call: TRBJ1-2
v_call: TRBV29-1
cdr3_aa: CSAPAGGTYGYTF

j_call: TRBJ1-1
v_call: TRBV7-8
cdr3_aa: CASSLAATGGSEAFF

j_call: TRBJ2-5
v_call: TRBV10-3
cdr3_aa: CATSREGETQYF

j_call: TRBJ2-2
v_call: TRBV5-5
cdr3_aa: CASSPPLERNTGELFF

j_call: TRBJ2-1
v_call: TRBV6-2/TRBV6-3
cdr3_aa: CASSYGTPNGYNEQFF

j_call: TRBJ1-5
v_call: TRBV6-2/TRBV6-3
cdr3_aa: CASRPPNQPQHF

j_call: TRBJ1-1
v_call: TRBV10-3
cdr3_aa: CAITGSGSTEAFF

j_call: TRBJ1-1
v_call: TRBV7-9
cdr3_aa: CASSYLGPFKGTEAFF

j_call: TRBJ1-1
v_call: TRBV29-1
cdr3_aa: CSAQHRADTEAFF